The next 26 T cell receptor beta chains were all read from a single sample in a study of early T cells in non-severe SARS-CoV-2 infection. TCRdb independently ran MiXCR on the 5' RACE reads; one entry per CDR3 protein. The table records some 96,000 distinct CDR3 sequences, around 13% of them present only once. Sequencing was done on a sample of whole blood. These TCRs come from an adult who was a healthcare worker with PCR-confirmed SARS-CoV-2 infection or an uninfected control (not recorded which).

This clonotype was recorded a few times. The rearrangement joins TRBV6-5 to TRBJ1-1, with D perhaps TRBD1 (5 bases). Trimming removed 6 bases at V and 0 bases at J, with 14 bases between. Germline lookup yields CDR1 MNHEY and CDR2 SVGAGI. The CDR3 consists of 15 residues. In DNA, the CDR3 is TGTGCCAGCAGCCATCGACAGCTAATGAACACTGAAGCTTTCTTT. It encodes CASSHRQLMNTEAFF.

This clonotype has ten or more counts. The chain joins TRBV19 to TRBJ2-2, with 8 positions matching TRBD1. The germline CDR1 and CDR2 sequences are LNHDA and SQIVND (reference sequence). Unmatched junction bases numbered 6, after V lost 6 bases and J lost 0 bases. The CDR3 length is 16 residues. CDR3 sequence: CASRLQGAANTGELFF. CDR3 bases: TGTGCCAGTAGACTGCAGGGGGCAGCGAACACCGGGGAGCTGTTTTTT.

Comments on this clonotype: The junction departs from germline at one end; a sequencing error may be responsible. The chain carries TRBV2 and TRBJ2-1, with TRBD2 identical over 10 bases. Germline V lookup: CDR1 SNHLY, CDR2 FYNNEI. The CDR3 extends over 14 amino acids. The CDR3, as DNA: TGTGCCACCTCCCGGACTAGCGGTTACAATGAGCTGTTCTTC. It is translated as CATSRTSGYNELFF.

Ten or more counts support this clonotype. The CDR3 is CASSLGQGYTGELFF. The CDR3, as DNA: TGTGCCAGCAGCCTAGGACAGGGTTACACCGGGGAGCTGTTTTTT. This chain connects TRBV6-6 to TRBJ2-2, with TRBD1 identical over 8 bases. The CDR3 runs to 15 residues. Germline V gene sequence: CDR1 MNHNY, CDR2 SVGAGI (reference sequence). V trimming: 6 bases; J trimming: 3 bases; junction bases outside the gene matches: 6.

The J gene is TRBJ2-1, the V gene TRBV29-1; D gene ambiguous. From germline, CDR1 is SQVTM and CDR2 ANQGSEA. Trimming pared 4 bases from V and 1 base from J, leaving 8 bases between. The CDR3 contains 13 residues. The DNA for the CDR3 is TGCAGCGTTGGGGCCCGGTCCTACAATGAGCAGTTCTTC. Its protein product is CSVGARSYNEQFF.

At least ten counts were recorded for this clonotype. The chain is built from TRBV6-2 or TRBV6-3 and TRBJ1-3; D remains ambiguous. The V gene's germline CDR1 is MNHEY and CDR2 SVGEGT. Trimming cost V 5 bases and J 16 bases, with 15 bases left between them. CDR3 length equals 11 residues. In DNA form, the CDR3 reads TGTGCCAGCAGTGACGGACCCCGACTGTATTTT. Its protein is CASSDGPRLYF.

The J gene is TRBJ1-1, the V gene TRBV5-6; the D gene is possibly TRBD1 (5 bases). This CDR3 is 14 amino acids long. Germline CDR1 and CDR2: SGHDT and YYEEEE. V was pared by 1 base and J by 5 bases, with 12 bases between. The CDR3 DNA reads as TGTGCCAGCAGCTTGTGGCAGAGGGGTACTGAAGCTTTCTTT. It specifies CASSLWQRGTEAFF.

In its sample, this clonotype was seen many times. V usage is TRBV4-1 and J usage is TRBJ2-1, with 7 bases that match TRBD1. Germline trimming cut 2 bases from V and 3 bases from J; bases unmatched to any gene: 13. Germline CDR1 is MGHRA and CDR2 is YSYEKL. CDR3 size: 18 residues. The CDR3 bases are TGCGCCAGCAGCCAACTAGTGCCAAGGACAGGTATCTACAATGAGCAGTTCTTC. As protein: CASSQLVPRTGIYNEQFF.

This clonotype has a single count. V is TRBV28 and J is TRBJ2-7; D is perhaps TRBD1 (6 bases). Trimming cost V 5 bases and J 2 bases, with 13 bases left between them. The CDR3 runs to 14 residues. Germline V lookup: CDR1 MDHEN, CDR2 SYDVKM. The CDR3 sequence is CASSPRTAAYEQYF. In nucleotides, the CDR3 is TGTGCCAGCAGTCCCCGGACAGCGGCCTACGAGCAGTACTTC.

This clonotype was counted ten times or more. This sequence joins TRBV28 and TRBJ1-5, with TRBD1 identical over 12 bases. With V trimmed by 6 bases and J by 6 bases, 3 bases remained unmatched. The length of the CDR3 is 14 residues. Germline V gives CDR1 MDHEN, CDR2 SYDVKM. DNA for the CDR3: TGTGCCAGCAGCGGGACAGGGGGCCGTCAGCCCCAGCATTTT. This encodes CASSGTGGRQPQHF.

This clonotype was counted a few times. This chain connects TRBV6-2 or TRBV6-3 to TRBJ1-1, with no clear D. Trimming removed 6 bases from V and 3 bases from J, with 11 bases in between. Germline values: CDR1 MNHEY, CDR2 SVGEGT. This CDR3 region has 13 residues. The CDR3 DNA reads TGTGCCAGCAGGTTTTACAGAGACACTGAAGCTTTCTTT. Its translation is CASRFYRDTEAFF.

This clonotype was counted many times. The V and J genes are TRBV6-5 and TRBJ1-2, with D possibly TRBD1 on 6 matching bases. V gave up 5 bases and J gave up 4 bases, with 23 bases separating them. This CDR3 region has 17 residues. In germline, CDR1 is MNHEY, CDR2 SVGAGI. The CDR3 sequence is CASSRNRASWLGYGYTF. CDR3 nucleotides: TGTGCCAGCAGTAGAAACAGGGCCTCTTGGCTTGGCTATGGCTACACCTTC.

This clonotype was seen at least ten times. This CDR3 is CSAAGHGGTFF. For the CDR3, the DNA is TGCAGTGCTGCGGGACACGGCGGTACGTTTTTT. The rearrangement joins TRBV20-1 to TRBJ2-2; the D call may be TRBD1 or TRBD2 (6 bases each). The CDR3 spans 11 residues. Per the germline V gene, CDR1 is DFQATT and CDR2 is SNEGSKA (reference sequence). The V end was cut by 5 bases, the J end by 16 bases, with 17 bases between.

This clonotype was observed a handful of times. The rearrangement joins TRBV28 to TRBJ2-4; weak D call: TRBD1 (5 bases). V lost 6 bases and J 6 bases, leaving 6 bases between the germline ends. Germline V gene lookup returns CDR1 MDHEN and CDR2 SYDVKM. The CDR3 sequence is 11 residues long. As DNA, the CDR3 is TGTGCCAGCAGCACAGGAAACATTCAGTACTTC. This translates into CASSTGNIQYF.

This clonotype showed up just a few times. The chain employs TRBV29-1 and TRBJ2-1; the D gene is possibly TRBD1 (6 bases). Trimming took 0 bases from V and 0 from J, leaving 9 bases between them. In germline, CDR1 is SQVTM, CDR2 ANQGSEA. This CDR3 spans 15 amino acids. The CDR3 region is CSVEEQGASYNEQFF. As DNA, the CDR3 is TGCAGCGTTGAAGAACAGGGAGCCTCCTACAATGAGCAGTTCTTC.

This clonotype showed up just a few times. The rearrangement joins TRBV2 to TRBJ2-7, with 7 bases that match TRBD1. The CDR3 runs 14 residues. The V gene's germline CDR1 is SNHLY and CDR2 FYNNEI. V gave up 4 bases and J gave up 3 bases; unmatched junction bases: 6. The CDR3 protein is CASSARQGIYEQYF. The DNA of the CDR3 is TGTGCCAGCAGTGCCAGACAGGGTATCTACGAGCAGTACTTC.

In this sample, this clonotype turned up a few times. The V call is TRBV6-6, the J call TRBJ1-5; D not certain. The V end was cut by 2 bases, the J end by 0 bases, with 14 bases between. The CDR3 is 17 residues long. Germline CDR1 reads MNHNY; CDR2 reads SVGAGI (reference sequence). The CDR3 coding sequence is TGTGCCAGCAGTTACCCAGACATACGTTTTAGCAATCAGCCCCAGCATTTT. Translation: CASSYPDIRFSNQPQHF.

J is TRBJ2-1 and V is TRBV12-3 or TRBV12-4, with 11 bases fitting TRBD2. The CDR3 consists of 16 residues. The V and J ends lost 5 bases and 5 bases, in that order; junction bases with no gene match: 8. The CDR3 here is CASSPLGGLADNEQFF. Written as DNA, the CDR3 is TGTGCCAGCAGTCCCCTCGGGGGACTAGCGGACAATGAGCAGTTCTTC.

In its sample, this clonotype was seen a few times. The rearrangement links TRBV27 to TRBJ2-2, with 9 bases aligning to TRBD1. Per germline, CDR1 MNHEY and CDR2 SMNVEV (reference sequence). CDR3 length: 14 amino acids. With 6 bases clipped from V and 7 bases from J, the junction kept 6 bases outside the gene matches. The CDR3: CASSPDRGGGELFF. CDR3 nucleotide sequence: TGTGCCAGCAGCCCGGACAGGGGAGGCGGGGAGCTGTTTTTT.

This rearrangement joins TRBV18 to TRBJ1-1, with D uncertain. V was clipped by 3 bases and J by 5 bases, with 10 bases between them. The CDR3 extends over 13 amino acids. In germline, CDR1 is KGHSH, CDR2 LQKENI. CDR3 sequence: CASSPRTGTEAFF. CDR3 nucleotide sequence: TGTGCCAGCTCACCCCGGACGGGAACTGAAGCTTTCTTT.

This clonotype has more than one count but fewer than ten. The CDR3 here is CASSLSTSDSRQETQYF. CDR3 bases: TGTGCCAGCAGTTTATCGACCAGCGACAGCCGCCAAGAGACCCAGTACTTC. This sequence joins TRBV27 and TRBJ2-5, with D possibly TRBD1 on 5 matching bases. Germline loops: CDR1 MNHEY, CDR2 SMNVEV (reference sequence). The CDR3 loop spans 17 amino acids. Trimming cost V 0 bases and J 1 base, with 15 bases left between them.

Many counts were recorded for this clonotype. The chain carries TRBV28 and TRBJ1-5; no clear D. The CDR3 is 12 amino acids. Trimming pared 5 bases from V and 7 bases from J, leaving 9 bases between. Germline V lookup: CDR1 MDHEN, CDR2 SYDVKM. In DNA form, the CDR3 reads TGTGCCAGCAGTCTCTATACGCAGCCCCAGCATTTT. As protein: CASSLYTQPQHF.

This clonotype came up many times. The gene calls are TRBV10-3 and TRBJ1-1; 8 nucleotides align to TRBD1. This CDR3 is 16 amino acids long. J was trimmed by 5 bases and V by 3 bases; bases with no gene match: 11. Germline V gene lookup returns CDR1 ENHRY and CDR2 SYGVKD. As DNA, the CDR3 is TGTGCCATCAGTGACATAAGAGGGACAGGAAAAACTGAAGCTTTCTTT. Translating it yields CAISDIRGTGKTEAFF.

The chain uses TRBV29-1 and TRBJ1-2; D gene unclear. This CDR3 is 14 amino acids long. Trimming cost V 3 bases and J 0 bases, with 11 bases left between them. Germline V gene sequence: CDR1 SQVTM, CDR2 ANQGSEA. The CDR3 sequence is CSVESQRANYGYTF. The DNA for the CDR3 is TGCAGCGTTGAGAGCCAGAGAGCTAACTATGGCTACACCTTC.

The V gene is TRBV28, the J gene TRBJ2-3; D uncertain. The CDR3 has 13 residues. Germline CDR1 is MDHEN and CDR2 is SYDVKM. V lost 7 bases to trimming and J lost 6 bases, with 14 bases between them. CDR3 nucleotide sequence: TGTGCCAGCAAGTCGGCTACAACGGATACGCAGTATTTT. Its translation is CASKSATTDTQYF.

Only a few counts were recorded for this clonotype. The J gene is TRBJ1-4, the V gene TRBV7-8; weak D call: TRBD1 (6 bases). This CDR3 contains 14 residues. The germline gives CDR1 SGHVS, CDR2 FQNEAQ. Trimming pared 5 bases from V and 5 bases from J, leaving 12 bases between. The CDR3: CASSIPGANEKLFF. DNA of the CDR3: TGTGCCAGCAGCATCCCAGGGGCCAATGAAAAACTGTTTTTT.